The clone carrying this T cell receptor (beta chain) was observed at least ten times. The sample comes from a study of breast tumors, draining lymph nodes, adjacent tissues. TCRdb re-called the multiplex PCR reads with MiXCR, one entry per CDR3 protein. The sample lists 150,000 to 200,000 distinct CDR3 sequences; about 30% were seen once. Samples came from axillary lymph nodes draining the breast cancer. Germline values: CDR1 LNHNV, CDR2 YYDKDF (reference sequence). Trimming removed 1 base from V and 5 bases from J, with 13 bases in between. This CDR3 spans 15 amino acids. The sample comprised axillary lymph node tissue. The chain joins TRBV15 to TRBJ2-3, with D uncertain. The receptor's source is a female donor with breast cancer. Some clones in this sample may be carry-over from other donors' samples. CDR3 in amino acids: CATSRGRGMGDTQYF. CDR3 DNA: TGTGCCACCAGCAGAGGACGTGGGATGGGAGATACGCAGTATTTT.